Here is one T cell receptor beta chain with its context. This sample is drawn from a study of identical twins. Each CDR3 protein gets one entry after TCRdb re-called the 5' RACE reads with MiXCR. The sample lists about 200,000 distinct CDR3 sequences, roughly 15% occurring once. The data were also submitted as part of a second study, on T cells expressing NK-cell markers.

The receptor's source is a woman between 18 and 30 years old in good health. Material: CD8+ T cells sorted from blood.

DNA for the CDR3: TGTGCCAGCAGTTCCGTAATGAACACTGAAGCTTTCTTT. It specifies CASSSVMNTEAFF. This chain connects TRBV12-3 or TRBV12-4 to TRBJ1-1; D is unclear. Trimming took off 4 bases at V and 0 bases at J, with 6 bases between the two ends. The CDR3 has 13 residues.